A selection of T cell receptor beta chains follows, all from one sample in a study of blood T cell repertoires in COVID-19. Assay used: immunoSEQ multiplex PCR; TCRdb lists only in-frame clones, some missing. The table includes around 460,000 clones, around 90% detected once. Sequencing input: peripheral blood. These receptors came from a man between 18 and 35 years old with COVID-19, enrolled during active disease. The CDR3 runs from the conserved cysteine through the conserved F or W. A D gene is named only where the DNA matches it firmly. Some rows mark clone size as missing; the rest say once, few, many or name a class of expanded clone.

D gene	V gene	clone size	CDR3 length	J gene	CDR3 protein	CDR3 DNA
NA	TRBV5-6	NA	14	TRBJ1-1	CASSLGRWRGEAFF	TGTGCCAGCAGCTTGGGCAGGTGGCGGGGTGAAGCTTTCTTT
TRBD1	TRBV6-5	NA	14	TRBJ1-2	CASTPGQGAFGYTF	TGTGCCAGCACCCCAGGACAGGGGGCGTTTGGCTACACCTTC
NA	TRBV2	NA	12	TRBJ2-7	CASNNRVEEQYF	TGTGCCAGCAACAACAGGGTCGAGGAGCAGTACTTC
NA	TRBV6-6	NA	15	TRBJ2-2	CASSYARSNTGELFF	TGTGCCAGCAGTTACGCCAGATCAAACACCGGGGAGCTGTTTTTT
NA	TRBV6-5	NA	16	TRBJ1-4	CASSYSLSGENEKLFF	TGTGCCAGCAGTTACTCGCTTAGCGGGGAAAATGAAAAACTGTTTTTT
NA	TRBV5-8	NA	15	TRBJ1-1	CASSSRLGVDTEAFF	TGTGCCAGCAGTTCGAGACTCGGGGTGGACACTGAAGCTTTCTTT
TRBD1	TRBV19	NA	15	TRBJ2-7	CASSISGQGAHEQYF	TGTGCCAGTAGTATATCGGGACAGGGGGCTCACGAGCAGTACTTC
TRBD2	TRBV18	NA	16	TRBJ2-7	CASSQTLAGGPYEQYF	TGTGCCAGCTCGCAGACTCTGGCGGGAGGGCCATACGAGCAGTACTTC
NA	TRBV13	NA	15	TRBJ1-6	CASSLGGAGNSPLHF	TGTGCCAGCAGCTTAGGGGGAGCGGGAAATTCACCCCTCCACTTT
NA	TRBV5-6	NA	15	TRBJ1-1	CASSFRESANTEAFF	TGTGCCAGCAGCTTTAGGGAGTCAGCGAACACTGAAGCTTTCTTT
NA	TRBV11-2	few	14	TRBJ1-1	CASSFGTGNTEAFF	TGTGCCAGCAGCTTTGGCACGGGTAACACTGAAGCTTTCTTT